The present T cell receptor (beta chain) was sequenced within a study of Ad26.COV2.S vaccination and SARS-CoV-2 variants. Study-wide context: Ad26.COV2.S, an intramuscular injection, was given once or twice 56 days apart. Points from the study as a whole: Reported post-vaccination CD8+ and CD4+ T cell responses to spike showed substantial breadth.

The CDR3 sequence is 16 residues long. The V end was cut by 4 bases, the J end by 1 base, with 13 bases between. Germline V CDR1 and CDR2: LGHNA, YNFKEQ. Sequencing used immunoSEQ multiplex PCR; TCRdb keeps in-frame clones, though not all of them. The data show fewer than 900,000 clones, more than 70% seen once. The treatment was: 15 to 20 received Ad26.COV2.S at low or high dose, single or two shots; roughly five received placebo; per-sample allocation not given. Collection of the samples took place on day 63 after the first injection of vaccine or placebo. Concerning this clone itself: Its cognate antigen is unknown.

The source material was peripheral blood, sampled in a trial of Ad26.COV2.S vaccine versus placebo. This sequence joins TRBV4-2 and TRBJ2-2; D is possibly TRBD2 (5 bases). The sequence was obtained from a person between 18 and 59 years old who received the Ad26.COV2.S COVID-19 vaccine or a placebo. Here the CDR3 DNA reads TGTGCCAGCAGCCCCGGACTCCTGGAGAACACCGGGGAGCTGTTTTTT. This codes for CASSPGLLENTGELFF.